The clone carrying this T cell receptor beta chain was found many times. This record belongs to a study of T cells in Graves' hyperthyroidism and ophthalmopathy. Study details: Peripheral blood was collected at initial diagnosis, before any treatment.

Germline loops: CDR1 MNHEY, CDR2 SMNVEV (reference sequence). V dropped 3 bases and J dropped 8; count of bases not matched to a gene: 5. There are 13 residues in the CDR3. Amplification targeted TCR beta CDR3 regions from RNA transcripts. An initial round of RT-PCR targeting the TCR CDR3 relied on the HTBI primer set. TCRdb fed the multiplex PCR reads into MiXCR, producing one record per CDR3 protein. The table includes around 480,000 distinct CDR3 sequences, 14% detected once. The chain joins TRBV27 to TRBJ1-1; 8 nucleotides match TRBD1. Material: blood. The TCR sequence derives from a woman aged 18-35 years with Graves' hyperthyroidism. This chain's CDR3 is CASSFGQGLEAFF. The CDR3 nucleotides read TGTGCCAGCAGTTTTGGACAGGGCCTAGAAGCTTTCTTT.